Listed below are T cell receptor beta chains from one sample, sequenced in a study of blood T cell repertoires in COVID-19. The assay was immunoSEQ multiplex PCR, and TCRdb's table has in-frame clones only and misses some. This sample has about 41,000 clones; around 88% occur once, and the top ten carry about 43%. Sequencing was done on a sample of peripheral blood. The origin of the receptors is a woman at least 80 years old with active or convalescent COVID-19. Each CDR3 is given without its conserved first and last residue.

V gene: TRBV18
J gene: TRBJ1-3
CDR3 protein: ASSPGRSAAGDTIY

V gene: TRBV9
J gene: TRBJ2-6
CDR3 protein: ASRRGGGTGANVLT

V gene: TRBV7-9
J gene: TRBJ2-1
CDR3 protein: ASSSTGQGWNEQF

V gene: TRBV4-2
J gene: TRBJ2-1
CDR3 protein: ASSIRTSGPPHEQF

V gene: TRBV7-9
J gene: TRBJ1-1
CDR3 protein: ASSFGSGSEAF

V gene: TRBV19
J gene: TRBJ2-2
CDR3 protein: ASNSGTNTGELF

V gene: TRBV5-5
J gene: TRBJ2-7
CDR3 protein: ASSQAAGPQYEQY

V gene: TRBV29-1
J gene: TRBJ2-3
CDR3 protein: SVVGTSGGEVETQY

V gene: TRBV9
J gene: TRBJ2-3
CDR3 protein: ASSVGLASTDTQY

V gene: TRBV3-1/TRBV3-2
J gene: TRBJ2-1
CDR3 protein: ASSISPNEQF

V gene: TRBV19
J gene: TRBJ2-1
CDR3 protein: ASSIDGGPYNEQF

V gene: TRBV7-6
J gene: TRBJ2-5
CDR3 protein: ASRSSGSGEETQY

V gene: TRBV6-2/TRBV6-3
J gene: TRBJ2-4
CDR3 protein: ASSYASGFQSIQY

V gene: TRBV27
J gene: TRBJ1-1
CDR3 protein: ASSLYGTGMTITEAF

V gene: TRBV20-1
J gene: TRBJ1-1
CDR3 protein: SASPSSNTEAF

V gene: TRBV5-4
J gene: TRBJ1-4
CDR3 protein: ASSSGQGGTNEKLF

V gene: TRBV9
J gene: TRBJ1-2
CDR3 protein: ASSGGQGGDSGYT

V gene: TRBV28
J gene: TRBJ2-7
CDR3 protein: ASSLGDYEQY

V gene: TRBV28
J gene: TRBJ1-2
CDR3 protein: ASSSGQGYGYT

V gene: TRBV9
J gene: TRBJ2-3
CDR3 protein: ASASGRVTSTDTQY

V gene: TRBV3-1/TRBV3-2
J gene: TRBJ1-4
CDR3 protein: ASSQGLRGGNEKLF

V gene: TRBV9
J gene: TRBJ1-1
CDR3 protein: ASSRGQAGNTEAF

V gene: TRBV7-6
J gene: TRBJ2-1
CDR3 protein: ASSLEAGGPGSYNEQF

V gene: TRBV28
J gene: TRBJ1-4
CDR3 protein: ASTSPKDREREKLF

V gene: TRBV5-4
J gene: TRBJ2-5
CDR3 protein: ASSIAVQETQY

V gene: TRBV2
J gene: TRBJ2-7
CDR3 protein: ASSDVGGPDEQY

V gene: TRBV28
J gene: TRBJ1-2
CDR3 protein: ASRGALYGYT

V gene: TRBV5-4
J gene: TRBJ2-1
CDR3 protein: ASSTGLAGYNEQF

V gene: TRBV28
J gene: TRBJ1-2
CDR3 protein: ASSSGQGEGYT

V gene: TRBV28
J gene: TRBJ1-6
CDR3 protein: ASSSQTGTTNSPLH

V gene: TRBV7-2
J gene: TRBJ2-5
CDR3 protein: ASSLGRFSQETQY

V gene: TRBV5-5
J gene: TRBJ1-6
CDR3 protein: ASSLDGPANSLH

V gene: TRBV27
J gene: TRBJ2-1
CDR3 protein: ASSHRDWNYNEQF

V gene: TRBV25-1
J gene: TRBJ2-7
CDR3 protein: ASSVGGYEQY

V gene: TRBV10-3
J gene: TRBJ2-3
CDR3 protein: AISESGLAGDTQY

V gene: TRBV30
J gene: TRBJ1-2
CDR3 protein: AWSSQTNYGYT

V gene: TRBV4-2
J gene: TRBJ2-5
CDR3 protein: ASSRAPATSGSQETQY

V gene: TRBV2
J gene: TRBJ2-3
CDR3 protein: ASKQTSGRASSTDTQY

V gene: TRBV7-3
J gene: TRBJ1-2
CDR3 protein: ASSSTGYYGYT

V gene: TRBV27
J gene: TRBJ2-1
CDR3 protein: ASTQMPRTGLYNEQF

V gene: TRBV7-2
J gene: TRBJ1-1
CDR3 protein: ASSYSWTGSGTEAF

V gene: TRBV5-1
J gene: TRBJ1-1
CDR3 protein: ASSSDRAGVTEAF

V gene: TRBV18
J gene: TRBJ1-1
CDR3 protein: ASSLDRNTEAF

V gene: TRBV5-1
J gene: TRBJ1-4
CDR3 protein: ASSPGTGRNEKLF

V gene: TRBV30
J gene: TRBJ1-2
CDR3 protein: AWSRSPYGYT

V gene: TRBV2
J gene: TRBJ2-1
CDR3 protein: ASSQGLYNEQF

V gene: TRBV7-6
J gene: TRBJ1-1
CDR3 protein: ASSLGDLGGTTEAF

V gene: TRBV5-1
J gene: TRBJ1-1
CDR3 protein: ASSLVDRINTEAF

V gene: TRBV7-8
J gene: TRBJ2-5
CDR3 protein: ASSPGDRASFLGTQY

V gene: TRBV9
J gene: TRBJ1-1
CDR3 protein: ASSGGGAGNTEAF

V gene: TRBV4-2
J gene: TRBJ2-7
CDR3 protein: ASSQVEAGQQY

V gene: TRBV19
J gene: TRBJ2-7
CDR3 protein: ASSPGLAGVLFYEQY

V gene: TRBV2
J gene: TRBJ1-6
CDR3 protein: ASSRVPGNSPLH

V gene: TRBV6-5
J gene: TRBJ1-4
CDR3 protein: ASSLDRGSEKLF

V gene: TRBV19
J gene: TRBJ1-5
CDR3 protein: ASTAGLPGNQPQH

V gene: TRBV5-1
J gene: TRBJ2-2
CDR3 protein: ASSSTGELF

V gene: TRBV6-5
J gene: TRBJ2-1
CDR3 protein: ASSQGRLYNEQF

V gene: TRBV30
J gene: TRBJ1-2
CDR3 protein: AWSFDQGAPEGYT

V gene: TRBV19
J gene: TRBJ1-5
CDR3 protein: ASIERTGVSNQPQH